These 17 T cell receptor beta chains were all obtained from the same sample, sequenced in a study of T-cell reconstitution after alpha-beta-depleted transplantation in children. Library preparation (for TCRbeta) was performed with unique molecular identifiers. TCRdb passed the PCR reads through MiXCR, listing each CDR3 protein once. The table records around 370,000 distinct CDR3 sequences, 9% to 12% of them present only once. The input for sequencing was PBMCs from the stem cell graft donor, taken from the stem cell graft. These receptors were obtained from a human donor who donated a stem cell graft to a child with acute lymphoblastic leukemia.

As for this clonotype: A read error may account for a junction end that differs from germline. This chain joins TRBV7-7 and TRBJ2-3; D is possibly TRBD1 (5 bases). Looked up from germline, CDR1 is SSHAT and CDR2 is FNYEAQ (reference sequence). The CDR3 loop spans 13 amino acids. The CDR3 nucleotides read TGTGCTAGCAGCTTTACAGGTGCAGATACGCAGTATTTT. Its protein product is CASSFTGADTQYF. The full variable domain, its missing parts supplied by reference TRBV7-7 and TRBJ2-3, is GAGVSQSPRYKVTKRGQDVTLRCDPISSHATLYWYQQALGQGPEFLTYFNYEAQPDKSGLPSDRFSAERPEGSISTLTIQRTEQRDSAMYRCASSFTGADTQYFGPGTRLTVL.

The sample holds a few counts of this clonotype. The chain employs TRBV20-1 and TRBJ1-4; D gene uncertain. Trimming stripped 4 bases from V and 6 bases from J, with 18 bases between. Germline V CDR1 and CDR2: DFQATT, SNEGSKA (reference sequence). The CDR3 has 15 residues. DNA for the CDR3: TGCAGTGCTAACAGCGCAATAGGCTGGCATGAAAAACTGTTTTTT. This sequence encodes CSANSAIGWHEKLFF.

This clonotype was seen only a few times. The chain has TRBV7-3 and TRBJ2-3, with TRBD2 identical over 7 bases. Germline V gene sequence: CDR1 SGHTA, CDR2 FQGTGA. The ends lost 5 bases at V and 6 bases at J; junction bases unmatched: 11. The CDR3 sequence is 15 residues long. The CDR3 reads CASSKFGPGGDTQYF. CDR3 nucleotide sequence: TGTGCCAGCAGCAAATTTGGGCCGGGAGGCGATACGCAGTATTTT.

This clonotype was counted only a few times. This rearrangement joins TRBV27 to TRBJ2-2; 8 bases match TRBD2. The CDR3 consists of 19 residues. Germline V gene sequence: CDR1 MNHEY, CDR2 SMNVEV (reference sequence). The junction had 13 bases not matched to a gene; V was cut back by 4 bases and J by 0 bases. CDR3 loop: CASSSGFLAGHANTGELFF. As DNA, the CDR3 is TGTGCCAGCAGTTCCGGTTTCTTAGCGGGGCACGCGAACACCGGGGAGCTGTTTTTT.

This clonotype was found many times. The rearrangement links TRBV12-3 or TRBV12-4 to TRBJ2-2; 8 positions agree with TRBD2. With 4 bases clipped from V and 0 bases from J, the junction kept 4 bases outside the gene matches. This CDR3 has 16 amino acids. The CDR3 here is CASSSTGLANTGELFF. The DNA of the CDR3 is TGTGCCAGCAGTTCAACGGGACTAGCGAACACCGGGGAGCTGTTTTTT.

This clonotype has only a few counts. The chain links TRBV6-2 or TRBV6-3 to TRBJ1-1; D gene unclear. The V and J ends lost 1 base and 0 bases respectively, with 15 bases between them. Germline V gene lookup returns CDR1 MNHEY and CDR2 SVGEGT. The CDR3 runs to 17 residues. CDR3 in amino acids: CASSYLTITGLNTEAFF. Here the CDR3 DNA reads TGTGCCAGCAGTTACTTGACTATCACCGGCTTGAACACTGAAGCTTTCTTT.

CDR3 bases: TGCGCCAGCAGTGAGCTGAGCGGAACTAGCGGGAGTCGTTACACCGGGGAGCTGTTTTTT. This sequence encodes CASSELSGTSGSRYTGELFF. The chain employs TRBV10-2 and TRBJ2-2; TRBD2 matches 11 bases. The CDR3 has 20 residues. After removal of 2 bases from V and 3 bases from J, the junction contained 14 bases not matched to a gene. From germline, CDR1 is WSHSY and CDR2 SAAADI.

This chain connects TRBV5-5 to TRBJ2-1; D might be TRBD1 (5 bases). Germline V CDR1 and CDR2: SGHKS, YYEKEE (reference sequence). The CDR3 spans 13 residues. Trimming shortened V by 4 bases and J by 2 bases, and 7 bases separated the two germline ends. The CDR3, as DNA: TGTGCCAGCAGCGGGGCGGCCTACAATGAGCAGTTCTTC. Translated, it gives CASSGAAYNEQFF.

This sequence joins TRBV7-2 and TRBJ2-2, with TRBD2 identical over 9 bases. The CDR3 length is 13 residues. Trimming at V came to 5 bases and at J to 13 bases, leaving 8 bases not matched to a gene. Germline V CDR1 and CDR2: SGHTA, FQGNSA. This CDR3 is CASSPAGGLGLFF. The DNA of the CDR3 is TGTGCCAGCAGCCCCGCGGGGGGGTTGGGGCTGTTTTTT.

V gene TRBV28 combines with J gene TRBJ2-3, with 13 bases matching TRBD2. V shed 0 bases, J shed 4 bases, and the junction held 19 bases outside the gene matches. CDR1 is MDHEN, CDR2 SYDVKM, per germline. This CDR3 region has 22 residues. Here the CDR3 reads CASSLWGGASGLAGKSADTQYF. Here the CDR3 DNA reads TGTGCCAGCAGTTTATGGGGAGGGGCGTCGGGACTAGCGGGAAAATCGGCAGATACGCAGTATTTT. The full variable domain, rest sourced from reference TRBV28 and TRBJ2-3, is DVKVTQSSRYLVKRTGEKVFLECVQDMDHENMFWYRQDPGLGLRLIYFSYDVKMKEKGDIPEGYSVSREKKERFSLILESASTNQTSMYLCASSLWGGASGLAGKSADTQYFGPGTRLTVL.

The V gene is TRBV12-3 or TRBV12-4, the J gene TRBJ2-1, with 10 bases that match TRBD2. J gave up 7 bases and V 10 bases, and 16 bases lay outside the gene matches. The CDR3 covers 16 residues. Here the CDR3 DNA reads TGTGCCATCCAAAAACCCGGGACTAGCGAGAGAAATGAGCAGTTCTTC. This encodes CAIQKPGTSERNEQFF.

There are a few counts of this clonotype. This sequence joins TRBV7-2 and TRBJ2-3; D is perhaps TRBD1 (6 bases). V lost 8 bases, J lost 2 bases, and 14 bases lay in between. Looked up from germline, CDR1 is SGHTA and CDR2 is FQGNSA. This CDR3 is 14 amino acids long. In DNA form, the CDR3 reads TGTGCCAGCGGCCGGGACACTAACACAGATACGCAGTATTTT. This codes for CASGRDTNTDTQYF.

In its sample, this clonotype was seen many times. The rearrangement uses TRBV5-1 and TRBJ2-1; 13 bases are shared with TRBD2. The CDR3 sequence is 16 residues long. V trimming: 5 bases; J trimming: 8 bases; junction bases outside the gene matches: 10. The germline V gene encodes CDR1 SGHRS and CDR2 YFSETQ. The DNA of the CDR3 is TGCGCCAGCAGGCATATGGGACTAGCGGGAATCGATGAGCAGTTCTTC. This sequence encodes CASRHMGLAGIDEQFF.

This clonotype has a handful of counts. The CDR3: CASSLGGTGDTYEQYF. Here the CDR3 DNA reads TGTGCCAGCAGCTTAGGCGGGACAGGGGACACCTACGAGCAGTACTTC. This chain connects TRBV11-2 to TRBJ2-7; 10 bases agree with TRBD1. Germline assignment: CDR1 SGHAT and CDR2 FQNNGV. Germline trimming cut 1 base from V and 2 bases from J; bases unmatched to any gene: 5. The CDR3 is 16 residues long.

This clonotype showed up many times. V is TRBV6-1 and J is TRBJ1-4; D is ambiguous. V lost 7 bases, J lost 9 bases, and 18 bases lay in between. The CDR3 consists of 14 residues. CDR1 is MNHNS and CDR2 is SASEGT in the germline V gene. This CDR3 is CASMETAVVKKLFF. Written as DNA, the CDR3 is TGTGCCAGCATGGAGACGGCGGTGGTGAAAAAACTGTTTTTT.

Ten or more counts support this clonotype. This chain connects TRBV20-1 to TRBJ2-3; D is possibly TRBD1 (5 bases). Per the germline V gene, CDR1 is DFQATT and CDR2 is SNEGSKA (reference sequence). Trimming removed 5 bases from V and 0 bases from J, with 9 bases in between. The CDR3 spans 13 residues. Here the CDR3 reads CSAPAGSTDTQYF. The CDR3 DNA reads as TGCAGTGCTCCGGCAGGGAGCACAGATACGCAGTATTTT.

The chain is built from TRBV7-2 and TRBJ2-7, with 14 bases matching TRBD2. J lost 2 bases, V lost 4 bases, and 4 bases had no gene match. Germline V gene data show CDR1 as SGHTA and CDR2 as FQGNSA. The CDR3 totals 16 residues. The CDR3 spells CASSSRGLAGAYEQYF. The CDR3 DNA is TGTGCCAGCAGCTCAAGGGGACTAGCGGGAGCCTACGAGCAGTACTTC.